This TCR beta chain emerged from a study of shared clonotypes between healthy human individuals. This clone was seen only a few times. As yet, its antigen is unknown. Whole-study results and caveats: Memory subsets generally showed lower estimated richness than naive subsets. Relative to clonotypes present in all four donors, those not shared had lower generation probabilities. The researchers took only blood, and tissue repertoires probably look different.

V gave up 4 bases and J gave up 7 bases; unmatched junction bases: 7. Germline V gives CDR1 KGHSH, CDR2 LQKENI. CDR3 length equals 16 residues. As handled by the study authors: Filtering differed since immunoSEQ provided only junctions, with no quality scores. Sequencing used immunoSEQ multiplex PCR; TCRdb keeps in-frame clones, though not all of them. That table supplies the V and J calls and clone size; D and trimming were determined from the DNA. The repertoire holds 980,000 or so clones, 70% to 85% seen once, with roughly 1.5% in the top ten. The rearrangement links TRBV18 to TRBJ1-6; 10 nucleotides agree with TRBD1. This receptor was identified in a man between 18 and 35 years old in good health. Sequenced: memory CD4+ T cells sorted from blood. Subset reported: CD45RA-negative fraction. The CDR3 bases are TGTGCCAGCTCACTAGACAGGGGGCCCCGGAATTCACCCCTCCACTTT. Protein sequence: CASSLDRGPRNSPLHF.